A selection of T cell receptor beta chains follows, all from one sample in a study of Graves' ophthalmopathy and Graves' hyperthyroidism. TCRdb itself ran the multiplex PCR reads through MiXCR, one entry per CDR3 protein. The sample holds fewer than 650,000 distinct CDR3 sequences; around a fifth are singletons and the top ten take more than 5.5%. The sample comprised peripheral blood. These receptor sequences come from a woman between 18 and 29 years old with stable Graves' hyperthyroidism. Some clones in this sample may be carry-over from other donors' samples. CDR3s include the opening cysteine and the closing phenylalanine or tryptophan. D genes are given only for firm matches. Size tells how often a clone was seen (once, few, many) or the class of an expanded clone, and some rows leave it out.

cdr3_nt cdr3_aa v_call d_call j_call clone_size
TGTGCCAGTACTCCCCTTATGGCGGGGGTGAATCAGCCCCAGCATTTT CASTPLMAGVNQPQHF TRBV19 NA TRBJ1-5 few
TGTGCCAGCAAAGAAAGCGGTACCTACGAGCAGTACTTC CASKESGTYEQYF TRBV2 NA TRBJ2-7 many
TGTGCCATCAGTGCCCAGGGAGAAGGCACTGAAGCTTTCTTT CAISAQGEGTEAFF TRBV10-3 NA TRBJ1-1 many
TGTGCCAGCAGTTTTTTGGGAACGGCCGGGGAGCTGTTTTTT CASSFLGTAGELFF TRBV12-3/TRBV12-4 NA TRBJ2-2 few
TGTGCCAGCTCGCTCGAGGGAGGGGACCATAATTCACCCCTCCACTTT CASSLEGGDHNSPLHF TRBV18 NA TRBJ1-6 NA
TGCGCCAGCAGCAGACGTCAGGGGGCCGGCACTGAAGCTTTCTTT CASSRRQGAGTEAFF TRBV5-1 TRBD1 TRBJ1-1 NA
TGTGCCATCAGCACCCCTGGTGGGAAGGACTACGAGCAGTACTTC CAISTPGGKDYEQYF TRBV10-3 NA TRBJ2-7 many
TGCAGCGTTGAGAGACAGGGACCGTATGGCTACACCTTC CSVERQGPYGYTF TRBV29-1 TRBD1 TRBJ1-2 few
TGCAGCGTTGGAAGGTCAGGCCCCTCTGGAAACACCATATATTTT CSVGRSGPSGNTIYF TRBV29-1 NA TRBJ1-3 many
TGTGCCTGGAGTGTACTACTCGGGGCCTACGAGCAGTACTTC CAWSVLLGAYEQYF TRBV30 NA TRBJ2-7 many
TGCAGTGCTAGAGATCGGGACAGGATATATTTT CSARDRDRIYF TRBV20-1 TRBD1 TRBJ1-3 NA
TGTGCCAGCAGCAGACAGGGAAATAACTATGGCTACACCTTC CASSRQGNNYGYTF TRBV6-1 TRBD1 TRBJ1-2 many
TGCAGTGCCACGGCCTCGGACAGGGGGAATCAGCCCCAGCATTTT CSATASDRGNQPQHF TRBV20-1 TRBD1 TRBJ1-5 NA
TGTGCCAGCAGTGAGGCAGGGTACCAAGAGACCCAGTACTTC CASSEAGYQETQYF TRBV2 NA TRBJ2-5 many
TGTGCCAGCCTCCCCCCCTTGGAGTACGGGCAGTACTTC CASLPPLEYGQYF TRBV12-3/TRBV12-4 NA TRBJ2-7 NA
TGTGCCAGCAGCCAAACTGGGGGCATTCAGTACTTC CASSQTGGIQYF TRBV7-2 NA TRBJ2-4 NA
TGTGCCAGCAGTTTGCCACAGGGAGTGATGGAGACCCAGTACTTC CASSLPQGVMETQYF TRBV28 NA TRBJ2-5 many
TGTGCCAGCAGCTTAGGGACCACTAAGAACACTGAAGCTTTCTTT CASSLGTTKNTEAFF TRBV11-2 NA TRBJ1-1 many
TGTGCCAGCGCGGGGGGGGACAGTACCTACGAGCAGTACTTC CASAGGDSTYEQYF TRBV27 TRBD2 TRBJ2-7 many
TGTGCCAGCACACCTAGGGGGTACTACGAGCAGTACTTC CASTPRGYYEQYF TRBV12-3/TRBV12-4 NA TRBJ2-7 NA
TGTGCCAGCAGCACCTACAGTCAGGGGGCTTTCTTT CASSTYSQGAFF TRBV11-2 NA TRBJ1-1 many
TGTGCCAGCAGTGAAACGGGAGACCTCCCGCTTGCGTACGAGCAGTACTTC CASSETGDLPLAYEQYF TRBV6-1 NA TRBJ2-7 many
TGTGCCAGCGAGGATCGACAGGGTTTTGACGGCGGCCAGCCCCAGCATTTT CASEDRQGFDGGQPQHF TRBV2 TRBD1 TRBJ1-5 many
TGTGCCAGCAGCTTATTGAGTTGGGGAGATAGCAATCAGCCCCAGCATTTT CASSLLSWGDSNQPQHF TRBV11-2 NA TRBJ1-5 NA
TGTGCCAGTTCGTGGCAGTTGGACACCGGGGAGCTGTTTTTT CASSWQLDTGELFF TRBV6-1 NA TRBJ2-2 NA
TGTGCCAGCAGCCAGCGACTAGCGGGGACCACAGATACGCAGTATTTT CASSQRLAGTTDTQYF TRBV7-2 TRBD2 TRBJ2-3 NA
TGTGCCAGCAGTTACTCGATGGGAGCAAGGGAGACCCAGTACTTC CASSYSMGARETQYF TRBV6-5 NA TRBJ2-5 many
TGTGCCAGCAGTGGGCGGGGGGCGGGCGGGGCCCCCTACGAGCAGTACTTC CASSGRGAGGAPYEQYF TRBV28 TRBD2 TRBJ2-7 few
TGTGCCAGCAGCCTATACCTTCAGGTCGCCTATAATTCACCCCTCCACTTT CASSLYLQVAYNSPLHF TRBV7-2 NA TRBJ1-6 medium-sized
TGTGCCAGCAGCACTATAGGGACAAGGAACTACGAGCAGTACTTC CASSTIGTRNYEQYF TRBV5-5 NA TRBJ2-7 NA
TGTGCCAGCAACTTCCAGGGGTTCGGGCAGCCCCAGCATTTT CASNFQGFGQPQHF TRBV12-3/TRBV12-4 NA TRBJ1-5 many
TGTGCCAGCAGTCTACAGGGAGGATTTGGCTATGGCTACACCTTC CASSLQGGFGYGYTF TRBV12-3/TRBV12-4 NA TRBJ1-2 NA
TGTGCCAGCAGTGAAACAGGGGTCCCATCGGCTTATGGCTACACCTTC CASSETGVPSAYGYTF TRBV6-1 TRBD1 TRBJ1-2 many
TGCAGTGCTAGAGGGGACAATCAGCCCCAGCATTTT CSARGDNQPQHF TRBV20-1 NA TRBJ1-5 many
TGTGCCAGCTCACCACTCGGGACAGAGCAAGAGACCCAGTACTTC CASSPLGTEQETQYF TRBV18 TRBD1 TRBJ2-5 NA
TGTGCCTGGAGTCCACAGGGGCTTCCCCAAGAGACCCAGTACTTC CAWSPQGLPQETQYF TRBV30 TRBD1 TRBJ2-5 few
TGTGCCAGCAGCTTACAGGGGGTCGGCACCGGGGAGCTGTTTTTT CASSLQGVGTGELFF TRBV11-3 TRBD1 TRBJ2-2 NA
TGTGCCAGCAGTCCTCTGGACAGGGTATTTTACGAGCAGTACTTC CASSPLDRVFYEQYF TRBV12-3/TRBV12-4 TRBD1 TRBJ2-7 many
TGTGCCAGCAGCTTGGGAGGGGGGGGTGCACCCCTCCACTTT CASSLGGGGAPLHF TRBV7-2 NA TRBJ1-6 many